A single sample gave rise to the 10 T cell receptor beta chains below, sequenced in a study of radiation and T cells in renal cell carcinoma. As to time point: blood 2 weeks post-SBRT. The treatment was: 15 Gy SBRT to primary tumor, nephrectomy 4 weeks later. Here immunoSEQ multiplex PCR was the method, and the copy in TCRdb shows in-frame clones only, minus some. Of 150,000 or so clones in the sample, over 80% are singletons; the top ten hold 10% to 15%. This sample comprised blood, obtained from a patient whose treatment included radiotherapy and nephrectomy. These receptors all come from a woman in her forties or fifties with renal cell carcinoma.

Concerning this clone itself: At the DNA level, this CDR3 is encoded by other sequences in the same sample as well. CDR3 protein: CASSYGGNTEAFF. The DNA for the CDR3 is TGTGCCAGCAGCTATGGGGGGAACACTGAAGCTTTCTTT. This sequence joins TRBV7-3 and TRBJ1-1, with D possibly TRBD1 on 5 matching bases. The CDR3 length is 13 residues. CDR1 is SGHTA, CDR2 FQGTGA, per germline. V lost 4 bases and J 1 base, leaving 7 bases between the germline ends.

This chain links TRBV19 with TRBJ1-5, with D possibly TRBD1 on 5 matching bases. Trimming pared 3 bases from V and 4 bases from J, leaving 10 bases between. This CDR3 has 14 amino acids. Germline V CDR1 and CDR2: LNHDA, SQIVND (reference sequence). CDR3 amino acids: CASSMAAGNQPQHF. Written as DNA, the CDR3 is TGTGCCAGTAGTATGGCGGCAGGGAATCAGCCCCAGCATTTT. Full variable domain (missing parts from reference TRBV19 and TRBJ1-5): DGGITQSPKYLFRKEGQNVTLSCEQNLNHDAMYWYRQDPGQGLRLIYYSQIVNDFQKGDIAEGYSVSREKKESFPLTVTSAQKNPTAFYLCASSMAAGNQPQHFGDGTRLSIL.

The rearrangement uses TRBV7-2 and TRBJ2-1, with TRBD2 identical over 8 bases. V dropped 3 bases and J dropped 0; count of bases not matched to a gene: 7. The CDR3 sequence is 17 residues long. Germline V gives CDR1 SGHTA, CDR2 FQGNSA. CDR3 nucleotides: TGTGCCAGCAGCTTTAAGTCTGGGACTAGCTCCTACAATGAGCAGTTCTTC. As protein: CASSFKSGTSSYNEQFF.

The count of this clone is one. The V and J genes are TRBV4-3 and TRBJ2-3; D ambiguous. V was pared by 0 bases and J by 0 bases, with 16 bases between. The germline CDR1 and CDR2 sequences are LGHNA and YSLEER. CDR3 length: 18 residues. The CDR3 bases are TGCGCCAGCAGCCAAGATCTGATAGGGCAGATTAGCACAGATACGCAGTATTTT. This codes for CASSQDLIGQISTDTQYF.

The chain couples TRBV28 to TRBJ2-7; D is perhaps TRBD1 or TRBD2 (5 bases each). Germline values: CDR1 MDHEN, CDR2 SYDVKM. V lost 7 bases and J 3 bases, leaving 13 bases between the germline ends. The CDR3 length is 13 residues. The CDR3 DNA follows: TGTGCCAGCATCCCATCGGGGCTCTACGAGCAGTACTTC. Amino acid sequence: CASIPSGLYEQYF.

V gene TRBV5-1 combines with J gene TRBJ1-2; D ambiguous. This CDR3 has 13 residues. CDR1 SGHRS and CDR2 YFSETQ come from the germline V gene. Trimming shortened V by 4 bases and J by 6 bases, and 13 bases separated the two germline ends. The DNA for the CDR3 is TGCGCCAGCAGCACGACCGTTCAGGATGGCTACACCTTC. Amino acid sequence: CASSTTVQDGYTF.

V is TRBV19 and J is TRBJ2-1; 10 positions match TRBD2. The CDR3 sequence is 17 residues long. Germline lookup yields CDR1 LNHDA and CDR2 SQIVND (reference sequence). V lost 7 bases to trimming and J lost 3 bases; unmatched junction nucleotides: 12. CDR3 sequence: CASTYRSGLANYNEQFF. In DNA form, the CDR3 reads TGTGCCAGTACCTATAGGTCGGGACTAGCGAACTACAATGAGCAGTTCTTC.

The genes are TRBV4-3 and TRBJ2-5; 9 bases agree with TRBD2. The germline CDR1 and CDR2 sequences are LGHNA and YSLEER. V lost 2 bases, J lost 5 bases, and 12 bases stayed unmatched. The CDR3 extends over 17 amino acids. Here the CDR3 DNA reads TGCGCCAGCAGCCAAAGCGAGGGGCGGGGGGGCCGTGAGACCCAGTACTTC. Residues: CASSQSEGRGGRETQYF.

This clone was seen a single time. The genes are TRBV19 and TRBJ1-5, with D perhaps matching TRBD1 (5 bases). The CDR3 has 16 amino acids. CDR1 is LNHDA and CDR2 is SQIVND in the germline V gene (reference sequence). Trimming stripped 4 bases from V and 0 bases from J, with 13 bases between. DNA for the CDR3: TGTGCCAGTAGTACCCTTGGAGGGGCTAGCAATCAGCCCCAGCATTTT. Its protein product is CASSTLGGASNQPQHF.

The chain recombines TRBV7-9 with TRBJ1-1, with TRBD1 matching over 10 bases. Germline V gene data show CDR1 as SEHNR and CDR2 as FQNEAQ (reference sequence). The V segment lost 4 bases and the J segment 5 bases; nucleotides outside the gene matches: 7. The CDR3 totals 15 residues. The CDR3 region is CASSSGTGVGTEAFF. As DNA, the CDR3 is TGTGCCAGCAGCTCGGGGACAGGGGTTGGGACTGAAGCTTTCTTT.